One sample yielded the 27 T cell receptor beta chains listed below, sequenced in a study of cytomegalovirus exposure and HLA in healthy donors. Primers for the PCR totalled 60 Vbeta and 13 Jbeta. The data were produced by immunoSEQ multiplex PCR, yet TCRdb's version contains in-frame clones alone and is incomplete. Of 150,000 to 200,000 clones in the sample, around 82% were seen once. The sample consisted of PBMCs. The receptors shown here come from a woman aged 25 to 39 in good health and CMV-seropositive.

This rearrangement joins TRBV9 to TRBJ1-2; tentatively, D is TRBD1 (5 bases). Per germline, CDR1 SGDLS and CDR2 YYNGEE. V was pared by 3 bases and J by 8 bases, with 20 bases between. The CDR3 is 15 residues long. The CDR3 loop is CASSAQRGGVGGYTF. In DNA, the CDR3 is TGTGCCAGCAGCGCCCAACGGGGGGGGGTAGGCGGCTACACCTTC. Together with reference TRBV9 and TRBJ1-2, the CDR3 gives the full variable domain: DSGVTQTPKHLITATGQRVTLRCSPRSGDLSVYWYQQSLDQGLQFLIQYYNGEERAKGNILERFSAQQFPDLHSELNLSSLELGDSALYFCASSAQRGGVGGYTFGSGTRLTVV.

The gene calls are TRBV30 and TRBJ1-2; D ambiguous. CDR1 and CDR2 from the germline V gene are GTSNPN and SVGIG (reference sequence). Trimming took 3 bases from V and 0 from J, leaving 8 bases between them. The CDR3 has 13 residues. DNA of the CDR3: TGTGCCTGGAGGGCAGAAACTAACTATGGCTACACCTTC. This encodes CAWRAETNYGYTF.

This clone was detected a few times. The chain carries TRBV5-6 and TRBJ2-3; D unresolved. Germline assignment: CDR1 SGHDT and CDR2 YYEEEE. The CDR3 is 14 amino acids. Trimming took 0 bases from V and 4 from J, leaving 9 bases between them. CDR3: CASSLAAAADTQYF. The CDR3 DNA is TGTGCCAGCAGCTTGGCCGCCGCAGCAGATACGCAGTATTTT.

V is TRBV7-2 and J is TRBJ2-2; the match to TRBD1 covers 10 bases. Germline V gene sequence: CDR1 SGHTA, CDR2 FQGNSA. The CDR3 is 16 residues long. With V trimmed by 0 bases and J by 6 bases, 4 bases remained unmatched. The CDR3 reads CASSLAGTGVPGELFF. CDR3 DNA: TGTGCCAGCAGCTTAGCGGGGACAGGGGTCCCCGGGGAGCTGTTTTTT.

The V gene is TRBV19, the J gene TRBJ2-3; TRBD2 matches at 11 bases. The CDR3 covers 15 residues. The germline CDR1 and CDR2 sequences are LNHDA and SQIVND (reference sequence). V lost 5 bases to trimming and J lost 4 bases; unmatched junction nucleotides: 5. CDR3 protein: CASSATSGGPDTQYF. The CDR3 nucleotides are TGTGCCAGTAGTGCTACTAGCGGGGGCCCAGATACGCAGTATTTT. The complete variable domain, with remaining parts taken from reference TRBV19 and TRBJ2-3, reads DGGITQSPKYLFRKEGQNVTLSCEQNLNHDAMYWYRQDPGQGLRLIYYSQIVNDFQKGDIAEGYSVSREKKESFPLTVTSAQKNPTAFYLCASSATSGGPDTQYFGPGTRLTVL.

The rearrangement uses TRBV5-1 and TRBJ2-2, with D possibly being TRBD1 (5 bases). The V end lost 0 bases, the J end lost 4 bases, and 10 bases lay between the germline ends. Germline V gene lookup returns CDR1 SGHRS and CDR2 YFSETQ. The length of the CDR3 is 15 residues. CDR3 protein: CASSLDGQGTGELFF. The CDR3, as DNA: TGCGCCAGCAGCTTGGATGGGCAGGGCACCGGGGAGCTGTTTTTT.

The V gene is TRBV21-1, the J gene TRBJ1-6. TRBV21-1 is marked as a pseudogene. There are 14 residues in the CDR3. CDR3 sequence reads: CASSKGGWRSPLHF. In nucleotides, the CDR3 is TGTGCCAGCAGCAAAGGAGGGTGGCGTTCACCCCTCCACTTT.

The V call is TRBV7-9, the J call TRBJ1-2, with D perhaps matching TRBD1 (5 bases). Trimming removed 1 base at V and 3 bases at J, with 15 bases between. The germline gives CDR1 SEHNR, CDR2 FQNEAQ (reference sequence). The CDR3 has 16 residues. The CDR3 DNA sequence: TGTGCCAGCAGCTTAGAGATTGGGGCATCCGACTATGGCTACACCTTC. Amino acid sequence: CASSLEIGASDYGYTF.

The chain has TRBV11-2 and TRBJ2-7; perhaps TRBD1 as D (5 bases). CDR1 is SGHAT, CDR2 FQNNGV, per germline. V lost 2 bases to trimming and J lost 4 bases, with 15 bases between them. The CDR3 covers 15 residues. The CDR3 spells CASSLRGQGVYEQYF. The CDR3, as DNA: TGTGCCAGCAGCTTAAGGGGTCAGGGTGTTTACGAGCAGTACTTC. The full variable domain, rest sourced from reference TRBV11-2 and TRBJ2-7, is EAGVAQSPRYKIIEKRQSVAFWCNPISGHATLYWYQQILGQGPKLLIQFQNNGVVDDSQLPKDRFSAERLKGVDSTLKIQPAKLEDSAVYLCASSLRGQGVYEQYFGPGTRLTVT.

In its sample, this clone was seen a few times. The V call is TRBV6-6, the J call TRBJ2-7, with TRBD1 identical over 7 bases. CDR3 length: 14 amino acids. CDR1 is MNHNY and CDR2 is SVGAGI in the germline V gene (reference sequence). V trimming: 2 bases; J trimming: 1 base; junction bases outside the gene matches: 2. The CDR3 loop reads CASSYPGQSYEQYF. As DNA, the CDR3 is TGTGCCAGCAGTTACCCGGGACAGTCCTACGAGCAGTACTTC.

With regard to this clone: Different DNA sequences within this sample yield the same CDR3. V gene TRBV28 combines with J gene TRBJ1-4; 10 nucleotides line up with TRBD1. The J segment lost 6 bases and the V segment lost 4 bases, leaving 2 bases of the junction unmatched. Germline-derived CDR1 and CDR2 are MDHEN and SYDVKM. The CDR3 contains 14 residues. DNA for the CDR3: TGTGCCAGCAGTTCGGGACAGGGGTATGAAAAACTGTTTTTT. This sequence encodes CASSSGQGYEKLFF.

V is TRBV28 and J is TRBJ1-2, with 8 nucleotides matching TRBD1. J gave up 7 bases and V 4 bases, and 8 bases lay outside the gene matches. Germline values: CDR1 MDHEN, CDR2 SYDVKM. The CDR3 loop spans 14 amino acids. The CDR3 DNA sequence: TGTGCCAGCAGTTCAGAGGACAGGGTGGGTGGCTACACCTTC. Its translation is CASSSEDRVGGYTF.

The V call is TRBV12-5, the J call TRBJ2-4, with D maybe TRBD1 (6 bases). The germline V gene encodes CDR1 LGHNT and CDR2 FRNRAP. Trimming took 1 base from V and 8 from J, leaving 21 bases between them. The length of the CDR3 is 17 residues. CDR3 DNA: TGTGCTAGTGGTTTGGCAATTGGGGGTGGGGGCACGGACATTCAGTACTTC. As protein: CASGLAIGGGGTDIQYF.

V usage is TRBV5-4 and J usage is TRBJ2-1; D possibly corresponds to TRBD2 (7 bases). The length of the CDR3 is 17 residues. From germline, CDR1 is SGHNT and CDR2 YYREEE (reference sequence). V was shortened by 3 bases and J by 0 bases, with 16 bases between the two germline ends. As DNA, the CDR3 is TGTGCCAGCAGCTCTGAAGGGGGGGCGAGCTCCTACAATGAGCAGTTCTTC. As protein: CASSSEGGASSYNEQFF.

This clone was seen a handful of times. The chain carries TRBV4-2 and TRBJ2-3; perhaps TRBD2 as D (7 bases). The CDR3 length is 15 residues. Trimming stripped 3 bases from V and 4 bases from J, with 14 bases between. Germline CDR1 LGHNA, CDR2 YNFKEQ. CDR3 protein: CASSQYGGHADTQYF. In DNA form, the CDR3 reads TGTGCCAGCAGCCAGTACGGGGGGCACGCAGATACGCAGTATTTT.

CDR3 nucleotides: TGTGCCAGCAGCTTAGTGGGGACAGGGTGGGACACTGAAGCTTTCTTT. Protein: CASSLVGTGWDTEAFF. The chain links TRBV7-9 to TRBJ1-1, with 9 bases lining up with TRBD1. This CDR3 spans 16 amino acids. Germline V gives CDR1 SEHNR, CDR2 FQNEAQ (reference sequence). Trimming cost V 1 base and J 3 bases; bases outside gene matches: 6. The complete variable domain, with remaining parts taken from reference TRBV7-9 and TRBJ1-1, reads DTGVSQNPRHKITKRGQNVTFRCDPISEHNRLYWYRQTLGQGPEFLTYFQNEAQLEKSRLLSDRFSAERPKGSFSTLEIQRTEQGDSAMYLCASSLVGTGWDTEAFFGQGTRLTVV.

This chain joins TRBV4-1 and TRBJ2-1; TRBD1 might be the D (5 bases). V was clipped by 0 bases and J by 4 bases, with 7 bases between them. There are 14 residues in the CDR3. The germline CDR1 and CDR2 sequences are MGHRA and YSYEKL. The CDR3 reads CASSQESGYNEQFF. DNA for the CDR3: TGCGCCAGCAGCCAAGAATCAGGGTACAATGAGCAGTTCTTC.

This chain uses TRBV19 with TRBJ1-1, with D maybe TRBD1 (5 bases). The germline V gene encodes CDR1 LNHDA and CDR2 SQIVND (reference sequence). Trimming left V 5 bases short and J 2 bases short, with 18 bases between. This CDR3 contains 16 residues. The CDR3 sequence is CASSFRSQGTNTEAFF. In DNA form, the CDR3 reads TGTGCCAGTAGTTTCAGGTCGCAGGGAACAAACACTGAAGCTTTCTTT.

The CDR3 reads CASSLGLYNSPLHF. DNA for the CDR3: TGCGCCAGCAGCTTGGGGCTTTATAATTCACCCCTCCACTTT. This chain connects TRBV5-1 to TRBJ1-6; D is undetermined. V lost 0 bases to trimming and J lost 4 bases, with 5 bases between them. Germline V gene sequence: CDR1 SGHRS, CDR2 YFSETQ. The CDR3 has 14 amino acids.

This rearrangement joins TRBV4-1 to TRBJ2-5; 10 positions agree with TRBD2. CDR3 length: 15 amino acids. Germline CDR1 MGHRA, CDR2 YSYEKL. The V segment lost 3 bases and the J segment 5 bases; nucleotides outside the gene matches: 6. The CDR3 here is CASSHSFSGGETQYF. DNA of the CDR3: TGCGCCAGCAGCCACTCTTTTAGCGGGGGGGAGACCCAGTACTTC.

This clone appeared a single time. V gene TRBV10-2 combines with J gene TRBJ2-5, with TRBD1 as a possible D gene (7 bases). Germline lookup yields CDR1 WSHSY and CDR2 SAAADI. The CDR3 contains 14 residues. Trimming took off 6 bases at V and 4 bases at J, with 15 bases between the two ends. The CDR3 is CASSGPRGVETQYF. As DNA, the CDR3 is TGCGCCAGCAGCGGGCCCAGGGGGGTAGAGACCCAGTACTTC.

The chain recombines TRBV4-3 with TRBJ2-5; a weak D match, TRBD2 (7 bases). Germline CDR1 reads LGHNA; CDR2 reads YSLEER. The CDR3 length is 18 residues. V was clipped by 1 base and J by 4 bases, with 22 bases between them. The CDR3 loop reads CASSQGGIGGGGGETQYF. CDR3 bases: TGCGCCAGCAGCCAAGGAGGGATAGGGGGGGGAGGGGGAGAGACCCAGTACTTC.

This clone is a singleton in its sample. V usage is TRBV7-6 and J usage is TRBJ1-4, with 11 bases fitting TRBD1. The CDR3 runs to 17 residues. Losses at the gene ends were 5 bases for V and 0 bases for J; bases not matched to a gene: 5. The germline V gene encodes CDR1 SGHVS and CDR2 FNYEAQ. CDR3 sequence (DNA): TGTGCCAGCAGCCCGGGGACAGGGGGTACAACTAATGAAAAACTGTTTTTT. Protein: CASSPGTGGTTNEKLFF.

This clone appeared once. The genes are TRBV18 and TRBJ2-1; 10 bases agree with TRBD1. The germline gives CDR1 KGHSH, CDR2 LQKENI. V was pared by 5 bases and J by 3 bases, with 10 bases of the junction left unmatched. This CDR3 is 17 amino acids long. Written as DNA, the CDR3 is TGTGCCAGCTCAAGATTCGAGGGACAGGGGAACTACAATGAGCAGTTCTTC. Translated, it gives CASSRFEGQGNYNEQFF.

The chain is built from TRBV4-3 and TRBJ2-6, with TRBD1 matching 9 bases. Trimming at V came to 1 base and at J to 1 base, leaving 11 bases not matched to a gene. Germline-derived CDR1 and CDR2 are LGHNA and YSLEER. The CDR3 loop spans 20 amino acids. CDR3 residues: CASSQARTGTGTSGANVLTF. For the CDR3, the DNA is TGCGCCAGCAGCCAAGCGAGGACCGGGACAGGGACTTCTGGGGCCAACGTCCTGACTTTC.

The table lists this clone with a few counts. The V call is TRBV7-9, the J call TRBJ2-1; the match to TRBD1 covers 11 bases. V trimming: 5 bases; J trimming: 10 bases; junction bases outside the gene matches: 10. Germline CDR1 and CDR2: SEHNR and FQNEAQ (reference sequence). The CDR3 runs 15 residues. The CDR3 DNA follows: TGTGCCAGCAGCGTCGGGACAGGGGGTTTGGGGGAGCAGTTCTTC. Its protein product is CASSVGTGGLGEQFF.

The chain uses TRBV7-6 and TRBJ1-1, with 7 bases lining up with TRBD1. Unmatched junction bases numbered 5, after V lost 5 bases and J lost 5 bases. The CDR3 length is 13 residues. CDR1 is SGHVS, CDR2 FNYEAQ, per germline. The chain's CDR3 is CASSRPGGTEAFF. The CDR3 DNA reads TGTGCCAGCAGCCGACCAGGGGGGACTGAAGCTTTCTTT.